These 28 T cell receptor beta chains were sequenced from one sample in a study of T cells in Graves' hyperthyroidism and ophthalmopathy. From RNA transcripts, TCR beta CDR3 regions were amplified. TCR CDR3 underwent first-round RT-PCR with the HTBI primer set. TCRdb re-derived calls from the multiplex PCR reads in MiXCR, one entry per CDR3 protein. Of about 640,000 distinct CDR3 sequences in the sample, less than 25% were seen once. The sample consisted of blood. The receptors were gathered from a man younger than 45 with Graves' ophthalmopathy.

Only a few counts were recorded for this clonotype. The chain has TRBV4-1 and TRBJ2-5, with unresolved D. There are 15 residues in the CDR3. Per germline, CDR1 MGHRA and CDR2 YSYEKL. Deletions cut 1 base from V and 5 bases from J, with 14 bases between. CDR3 in DNA: TGCGCCAGCAGCCAAGTTGGTTCCCGGGTTGAGACCCAGTACTTC. Its translation: CASSQVGSRVETQYF.

This clonotype was seen only a few times. The rearrangement links TRBV20-1 to TRBJ2-1; 14 bases are a match to TRBD2. The CDR3 is made up of 15 amino acids. CDR1 is DFQATT and CDR2 is SNEGSKA in the germline V gene (reference sequence). V shed 4 bases, J shed 6 bases, and the junction held 5 bases outside the gene matches. The CDR3 reads CSAMGLAGVGNEQFF. CDR3 DNA: TGCAGTGCTATGGGACTAGCGGGAGTAGGCAATGAGCAGTTCTTC.

This clonotype occurred a few times. The V call is TRBV6-2 or TRBV6-3, the J call TRBJ1-3; D may be TRBD1 (5 bases). With 0 bases removed from V and 4 bases from J, the gap between germline ends came to 10 bases. The CDR3 has 15 residues. Per the germline V gene, CDR1 is MNHEY and CDR2 is SVGEGT. The CDR3 protein is CASSYSRQGGNTIYF. CDR3 bases: TGTGCCAGCAGTTACTCGAGGCAGGGCGGAAACACCATATATTTT.

The genes are TRBV20-1 and TRBJ2-1; 10 bases are shared with TRBD2. The CDR3 runs to 15 residues. V was clipped by 6 bases and J by 0 bases; unmatched bases: 5. From germline, CDR1 is DFQATT and CDR2 SNEGSKA (reference sequence). The CDR3 reads CSALTSGFSYNEQFF. CDR3 nucleotide sequence: TGCAGTGCCTTGACTAGCGGGTTCTCCTACAATGAGCAGTTCTTC.

This clonotype was seen repeatedly, ten times or more. The chain recombines TRBV13 with TRBJ2-1; TRBD2 matches 9 bases. V lost 7 bases, J lost 8 bases, and 9 bases stayed unmatched. This CDR3 has 14 amino acids. Germline V gene data show CDR1 as PRHDT and CDR2 as FYEKMQ (reference sequence). In nucleotides, the CDR3 is TGTGCCAGCACCTCCGGGACTAGCATGGATGAGCAGTTCTTC. Translating it yields CASTSGTSMDEQFF. Using reference TRBV13 and TRBJ2-1 for the parts outside the CDR3, the full variable domain is AAGVIQSPRHLIKEKRETATLKCYPIPRHDTVYWYQQGPGQDPQFLISFYEKMQSDKGSIPDRFSAQQFSDYHSELNMSSLELGDSALYFCASTSGTSMDEQFFGPGTRLTVL.

This clonotype showed up many times. The rearrangement joins TRBV28 to TRBJ1-5; TRBD1 matches 9 bases. From germline, CDR1 is MDHEN and CDR2 SYDVKM. The V gene end was trimmed by 3 bases and the J gene end by 6 bases; junction bases not matched to a gene: 6. CDR3 length: 15 amino acids. The CDR3 protein is CASSLWTGVGQPQHF. CDR3 coding DNA: TGTGCCAGCAGTTTGTGGACAGGGGTAGGTCAGCCCCAGCATTTT.

The chain couples TRBV27 to TRBJ2-1; no clear D gene. The CDR3 has 11 amino acids. Germline lookup yields CDR1 MNHEY and CDR2 SMNVEV (reference sequence). Trimming left V 5 bases short and J 9 bases short, with 8 bases between. In DNA, the CDR3 is TGTGCCAGCAGTCCCTTCAGTGAGCAGTTCTTC. Translation gives CASSPFSEQFF.

This clonotype was detected a few times. A single base separates this from a much larger clone, so it may be a read error. The gene calls are TRBV11-2 and TRBJ2-1; D remains ambiguous. The CDR3 length is 15 residues. Germline CDR1 reads SGHAT; CDR2 reads FQNNGV. CDR3: CASSYGSAVYNEQLF. CDR3 DNA: TGTGCCAGCAGCTATGGGTCGGCGGTTTACAATGAGCAGCTCTTC. Full variable domain (remainder filled in from reference TRBV11-2 and TRBJ2-1): EAGVAQSPRYKIIEKRQSVAFWCNPISGHATLYWYQQILGQGPKLLIQFQNNGVVDDSQLPKDRFSAERLKGVDSTLKIQPAKLEDSAVYLCASSYGSAVYNEQLFGPGTRLTVL.

This clonotype was seen repeatedly, ten times or more. This chain uses TRBV3-1 with TRBJ1-1; no firm D call. CDR3 size: 15 residues. V lost 1 base, J lost 0 bases, and 9 bases lay in between. The germline gives CDR1 LGHDT, CDR2 YNNKEL (reference sequence). The DNA of the CDR3 is TGTGCCAGCAGCCAAGCAGGCAGATTGAACACTGAAGCTTTCTTT. It is translated as CASSQAGRLNTEAFF.

The rearrangement links TRBV28 to TRBJ1-2; D gene ambiguous. Per the germline V gene, CDR1 is MDHEN and CDR2 is SYDVKM. Trimming pared 9 bases from V and 2 bases from J, leaving 19 bases between. The CDR3 covers 15 residues. The CDR3 region is CASGNPGRGNYGYTF. Here the CDR3 DNA reads TGTGCCAGTGGGAATCCCGGGCGAGGGAACTATGGCTACACCTTC.

Ten or more counts support this clonotype. This rearrangement joins TRBV7-9 to TRBJ2-3, with D possibly TRBD2 on 6 matching bases. The CDR3 is 15 residues long. The ends were cut back, 6 bases at V and 1 base at J, with 14 bases in the middle. The germline gives CDR1 SEHNR, CDR2 FQNEAQ (reference sequence). The CDR3 reads CASSGLAWGTDTQYF. The CDR3 DNA sequence: TGTGCCAGCAGTGGCCTAGCGTGGGGCACAGATACGCAGTATTTT.

The chain couples TRBV3-1 to TRBJ2-7, with 8 positions matching TRBD1. In germline, CDR1 is LGHDT, CDR2 YNNKEL (reference sequence). Trimming removed 0 bases from V and 3 bases from J; junction bases left unmatched: 7. The CDR3 has 16 amino acids. CDR3 sequence (DNA): TGTGCCAGCAGCCAAGATATCGGACAGGGCTTCTACGAGCAGTACTTC. The encoded protein is CASSQDIGQGFYEQYF.

The V call is TRBV6-5, the J call TRBJ2-1, with 11 bases matching TRBD2. This CDR3 spans 17 amino acids. Losses at the gene ends were 0 bases for V and 5 bases for J; bases not matched to a gene: 6. Looked up from germline, CDR1 is MNHEY and CDR2 is SVGAGI. CDR3 region: CASSYSQTSGIHNEQFF. The CDR3 DNA reads as TGTGCCAGCAGTTACTCGCAGACTAGCGGGATCCACAATGAGCAGTTCTTC.

The chain combines TRBV12-3 or TRBV12-4 with TRBJ1-1; TRBD1 agrees at 8 bases. CDR3 size: 15 residues. Losses at the gene ends were 7 bases for V and 2 bases for J; bases not matched to a gene: 9. CDR3 sequence reads: CASTQGELRNTEAFF. The CDR3 region has the DNA TGTGCCAGCACACAGGGGGAACTTAGAAACACTGAAGCTTTCTTT.

This clonotype was recorded at least ten times. The J gene is TRBJ2-3, the V gene TRBV5-1; the D is unclear. The CDR3 contains 15 residues. Trimming cost V 0 bases and J 0 bases, with 8 bases left between them. Germline V gene lookup returns CDR1 SGHRS and CDR2 YFSETQ. CDR3 nucleotide sequence: TGCGCCAGCAGCTTGGCGGCGCGGAGCACAGATACGCAGTATTTT. Translating it yields CASSLAARSTDTQYF.

This clonotype was detected ten times or more. The chain carries TRBV27 and TRBJ2-7; 8 bases fit TRBD1. V lost 6 bases and J lost 0; bases outside the gene matches: 4. The germline V gene encodes CDR1 MNHEY and CDR2 SMNVEV (reference sequence). This CDR3 spans 14 amino acids. The CDR3: CASSGQGDSYEQYF. CDR3 nucleotides: TGTGCCAGCAGCGGACAGGGAGACTCCTACGAGCAGTACTTC.

V gene TRBV6-5 combines with J gene TRBJ2-5, with D unclear. Trimming shortened V by 1 base and J by 2 bases, and 8 bases separated the two germline ends. The CDR3 sequence is 14 residues long. CDR1 and CDR2 (germline): MNHEY, SVGAGI. CDR3 residues: CASSYYKLQETQYF. The CDR3 DNA sequence: TGTGCCAGCAGTTACTATAAGCTACAAGAGACCCAGTACTTC.

The J gene is TRBJ2-7, the V gene TRBV5-1, with D uncertain. CDR1 and CDR2 from the germline V gene are SGHRS and YFSETQ. V was clipped by 4 bases and J by 5 bases, with 10 bases between them. The CDR3 sequence is 12 residues long. The CDR3 reads CASSPGWDEQYF. The CDR3 bases are TGCGCCAGCAGCCCAGGATGGGACGAGCAGTACTTC.

The V and J genes are TRBV30 and TRBJ2-7; no firm D call. Germline CDR1 reads GTSNPN; CDR2 reads SVGIG (reference sequence). The CDR3 loop spans 14 amino acids. V lost 7 bases to trimming and J lost 0 bases, with 16 bases between them. The CDR3 protein is CAFDWALGSYEQYF. DNA for the CDR3: TGTGCCTTTGATTGGGCCCTGGGCTCCTACGAGCAGTACTTC. The full variable domain, rest sourced from reference TRBV30 and TRBJ2-7, is SQTIHQWPATLVQPVGSPLSLECTVEGTSNPNLYWYRQAAGRGLQLLFYSVGIGQISSEVPQNLSASRPQDRQFILSSKKLLLSDSGFYLCAFDWALGSYEQYFGPGTRLTVT.

This clonotype has more than one count but fewer than ten. The chain joins TRBV28 to TRBJ2-7; no definite D call. This CDR3 is 14 amino acids long. CDR1 and CDR2 from the germline V gene are MDHEN and SYDVKM. The V gene lost 2 bases and the J gene lost 6 bases, with 14 bases spanning the gap. CDR3 sequence reads: CASSLSPGTREQYF. The CDR3 coding sequence is TGTGCCAGCAGTTTAAGTCCAGGCACCCGCGAGCAGTACTTC. The whole variable domain, remainder taken from reference TRBV28 and TRBJ2-7, is DVKVTQSSRYLVKRTGEKVFLECVQDMDHENMFWYRQDPGLGLRLIYFSYDVKMKEKGDIPEGYSVSREKKERFSLILESASTNQTSMYLCASSLSPGTREQYFGPGTRLTVT.

The rearrangement links TRBV5-6 to TRBJ2-4; no clear D. The CDR3 consists of 16 residues. V lost 6 bases to trimming and J lost 0 bases, with 16 bases between them. Germline V lookup: CDR1 SGHDT, CDR2 YYEEEE. The CDR3 loop is CASTSLAFIAKNIQYF. The CDR3 DNA sequence: TGTGCCAGCACCTCCCTGGCCTTCATAGCCAAAAACATTCAGTACTTC.

The chain recombines TRBV6-1 with TRBJ2-7; possible D gene TRBD2, 5 bases. Looked up from germline, CDR1 is MNHNS and CDR2 is SASEGT. Between the trimmed V and J ends, which lost 7 bases and 0 bases, there was a span of 13 bases. The CDR3 sequence is 14 residues long. CDR3 nucleotide sequence: TGTGCCAGCACGGAGGAGGCGTACTCCTACGAGCAGTACTTC. As protein: CASTEEAYSYEQYF.

This clonotype was seen a few times. The V and J genes are TRBV4-1 and TRBJ2-1; 7 positions agree with TRBD2. The J segment lost 7 bases and the V segment lost 0 bases, leaving 9 bases of the junction unmatched. This CDR3 has 16 residues. Germline V lookup: CDR1 MGHRA, CDR2 YSYEKL. CDR3 amino acids: CASSQDRRVRGNEQFF. The DNA of the CDR3 is TGCGCCAGCAGCCAAGATCGACGGGTGCGGGGGAATGAGCAGTTCTTC.

The V call is TRBV20-1, the J call TRBJ2-2; a possible D gene is TRBD2 (7 bases). CDR3 length: 15 amino acids. Germline lookup yields CDR1 DFQATT and CDR2 SNEGSKA (reference sequence). The V end was cut by 1 base, the J end by 6 bases, with 15 bases between. The CDR3 DNA reads TGCAGTGCTAGAGGTCGGGGGGCAGCGGCCGGGGAGCTGTTTTTT. Translated: CSARGRGAAAGELFF.

This clonotype showed up just a few times. CDR3 region: CSAEPGGGRTYNEQFF. The CDR3 DNA sequence: TGCAGTGCCGAACCGGGTGGGGGGCGAACCTACAATGAGCAGTTCTTC. The rearrangement links TRBV20-1 to TRBJ2-1; D may match TRBD1 or TRBD2 (6 bases each). The germline gives CDR1 DFQATT, CDR2 SNEGSKA (reference sequence). The ends were cut back, 6 bases at V and 2 bases at J, with 20 bases in the middle. This CDR3 has 16 amino acids.

V gene TRBV10-3 combines with J gene TRBJ2-7, with 12 bases fitting TRBD2. CDR3 size: 15 residues. The trim removed 10 bases at V and 4 bases at J, leaving 11 bases unmatched. CDR1 is ENHRY, CDR2 SYGVKD, per germline. CDR3 DNA sequence: TGTGCCACCCGCGCACCTGGGACTAGCGGGTACGAGCAGTACTTC. Translated: CATRAPGTSGYEQYF.

This chain joins TRBV7-9 and TRBJ2-5; D is perhaps TRBD1 (5 bases). CDR1 and CDR2 from the germline V gene are SEHNR and FQNEAQ (reference sequence). The V end lost 3 bases, the J end lost 2 bases, and 16 bases lay between the germline ends. The CDR3 extends over 16 amino acids. The CDR3 loop reads CASSLADSFLQETQYF. The CDR3 DNA sequence: TGTGCCAGCAGCTTGGCCGACAGCTTTTTACAAGAGACCCAGTACTTC.

This clonotype showed up just a few times. The genes are TRBV2 and TRBJ2-7, with 9 bases matching TRBD1. The CDR3 is made up of 14 amino acids. Germline CDR1 and CDR2: SNHLY and FYNNEI. Unmatched junction bases numbered 5, after V lost 4 bases and J lost 4 bases. CDR3 residues: CASSVRGTGYEQYF. DNA of the CDR3: TGTGCCAGCAGTGTAAGAGGGACAGGGTACGAGCAGTACTTC.